Sequencing of this T cell receptor (beta chain) was carried out in a study of T cells in localized non-small cell lung cancer. General observations from the study: Sequence data derive from only one tumor region, so heterogeneity remains possible. Peak T cell clonality was found in uninvolved adjacent lung, exceeding tumor. In adjacent lung appeared a median approximately 61 of the top 100 tumor clones.

Only in-frame clones appear in the TCRdb table, and some are missing; sequencing was by immunoSEQ multiplex PCR. The repertoire includes around 5,300 clones, less than 40% of them detected once, and 7.5% to 8% sits in the top ten. In this sample, this clone is medium-sized. Its antigen is currently unknown. The CDR3 covers 12 residues. Germline V gene sequence: CDR1 MNHGY, CDR2 SAAAGT. Trimming removed 6 bases from V and 3 bases from J, with 8 bases in between. Sequenced material: lung tumor tissue, taken before any cancer treatment. The V gene is TRBV6-8, the J gene TRBJ1-1, with unresolved D. The receptor's source is a female donor over 55 with stage I lung adenocarcinoma. CDR3 DNA: TGTGCCAGCAGCCCAGGAGACACTGAAGCTTTCTTT. Translating gives CASSPGDTEAFF.